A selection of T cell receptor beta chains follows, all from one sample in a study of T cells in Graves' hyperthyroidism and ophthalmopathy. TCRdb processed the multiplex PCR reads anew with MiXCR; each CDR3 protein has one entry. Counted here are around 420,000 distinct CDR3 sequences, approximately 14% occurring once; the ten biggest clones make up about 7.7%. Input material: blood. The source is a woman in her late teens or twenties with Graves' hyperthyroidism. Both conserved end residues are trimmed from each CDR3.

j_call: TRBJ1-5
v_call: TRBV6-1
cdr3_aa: ASSEEGQPQH

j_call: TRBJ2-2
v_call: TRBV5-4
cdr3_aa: ASSLGVPPQGGELF

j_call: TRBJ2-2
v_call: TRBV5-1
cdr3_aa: ASSLSSGERELF

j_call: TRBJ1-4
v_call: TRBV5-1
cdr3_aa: ASSVDSVNEKLF

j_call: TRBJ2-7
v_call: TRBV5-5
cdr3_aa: ASSYRAADSYEQY

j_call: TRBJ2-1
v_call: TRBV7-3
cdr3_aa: ASSSGTFPNEQF

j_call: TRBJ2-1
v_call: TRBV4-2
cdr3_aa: ASSQGGVLNEQF

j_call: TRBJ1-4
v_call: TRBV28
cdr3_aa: ASSLYGSNEKLF

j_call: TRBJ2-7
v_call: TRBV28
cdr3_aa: ASSKTGGGYEQY

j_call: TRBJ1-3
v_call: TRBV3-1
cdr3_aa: ASSHSSGNTIY

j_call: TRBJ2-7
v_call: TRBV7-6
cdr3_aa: ASASGPAYEQY

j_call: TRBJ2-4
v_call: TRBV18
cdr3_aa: ASSPRGALGAKNIQY

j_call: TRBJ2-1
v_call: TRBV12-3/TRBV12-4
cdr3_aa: ASSLRTENNEQF

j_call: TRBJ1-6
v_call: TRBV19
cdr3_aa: ASSIGSSYNSPLH

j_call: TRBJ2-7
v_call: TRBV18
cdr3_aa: ASSPPAGNEQY

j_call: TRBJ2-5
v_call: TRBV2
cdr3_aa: ASSPTAGGPGETQY

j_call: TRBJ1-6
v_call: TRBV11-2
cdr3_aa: ASSSGTANSPLH

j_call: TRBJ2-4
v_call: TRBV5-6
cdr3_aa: ASSTRDRGPLAKNIQY

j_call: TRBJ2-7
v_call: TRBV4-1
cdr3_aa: ASSQDSGAFFPYEQY

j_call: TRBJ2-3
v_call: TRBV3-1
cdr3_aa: ASSQRTSSPDTQY

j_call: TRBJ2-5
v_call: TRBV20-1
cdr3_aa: SARDRSSGETQY

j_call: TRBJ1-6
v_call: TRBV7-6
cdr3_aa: ASSYTGDNYNSPLH

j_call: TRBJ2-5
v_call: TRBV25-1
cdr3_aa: ASIRQGFQGQETQY

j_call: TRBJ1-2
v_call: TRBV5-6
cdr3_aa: ASSLVPGPGPGGYT

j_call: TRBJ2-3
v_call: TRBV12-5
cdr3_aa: ASVTGQGEDTQY

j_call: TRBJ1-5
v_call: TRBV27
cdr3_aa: ASSPTTGSNQPQH

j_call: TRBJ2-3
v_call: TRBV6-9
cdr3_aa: ASRMSGLYTDTQY

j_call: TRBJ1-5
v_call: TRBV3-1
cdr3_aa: ASSQGLINQPQH

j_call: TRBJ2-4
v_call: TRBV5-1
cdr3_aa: ASSWMLAENIQY

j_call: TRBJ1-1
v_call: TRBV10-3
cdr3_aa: AISGQGITEAF

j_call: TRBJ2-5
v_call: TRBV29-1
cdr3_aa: SVEVHGQGFGETQY